This T cell receptor (beta chain) was documented in a study of OX40 agonist ivuxolimab in advanced cancers. General study results and limits: Some nonresponders additionally presented with little normalized T-cell clonal expansion.

Notes on this clone: Its target is not known.

Germline loops: CDR1 SGHRS, CDR2 YFSETQ. Trimming took off 0 bases at V and 8 bases at J, with 8 bases between the two ends. The CDR3 runs to 12 residues. Sequencing was performed with immunoSEQ multiplex PCR; in TCRdb, only in-frame clones are kept and a portion is missing. The repertoire holds roughly 63,000 clones, with roughly nine tenths as singletons. The V call is TRBV5-1, the J call TRBJ1-2; no definite D call. This receptor was taken from an adult with an advanced solid tumor such as melanoma, head and neck, liver or kidney cancer. The sequenced sample was CD4+ or CD8+ T cells sorted from blood, obtained in a trial of the OX40 agonist ivuxolimab. In DNA form, the CDR3 reads TGCGCCAGCAGCTTGGACGGGATCGGCTACACCTTC. Translation gives CASSLDGIGYTF.